Below, 3 T cell receptor beta chains from the same sample are listed, as sequenced in a study of Graves' ophthalmopathy and Graves' hyperthyroidism. RNA transcripts yielded amplified TCR beta CDR3 regions. First-round RT-PCR employed HTBI primers, with a second-round multiplex PCR after it. One entry per CDR3 protein, called by TCRdb with MiXCR from the multiplex PCR reads. The top ten hold over 3.5% of the sample, which has 500,000 to 700,000 distinct CDR3 sequences, less than 40% seen once. Sequencing used peripheral blood or thyroid tissue (not recorded which). The receptors shown here come from an adult man with Graves' hyperthyroidism.

The chain has TRBV25-1 and TRBJ1-2; a weak D match, TRBD1 (5 bases). V shed 5 bases and J shed 5 bases, with 18 bases lying between them. Germline assignment: CDR1 MGHDK and CDR2 SYGVNS. The CDR3 runs to 15 residues. The chain's CDR3 is CASSPLRTGPYGYTF. CDR3 nucleotide sequence: TGTGCCAGCAGTCCGCTTCGGACGGGACCATATGGCTACACCTTC.

The CDR3 protein is CASSPAGRGGEQYF. Written as DNA, the CDR3 is TGTGCCAGCAGCCCAGCCGGGAGAGGGGGTGAGCAGTACTTC. The V gene is TRBV11-2, the J gene TRBJ2-7; tentatively, D is TRBD1 or TRBD2 (6 bases each). V gave up 5 bases and J gave up 7 bases, with 18 bases separating them. The CDR3 sequence is 14 residues long. Germline values: CDR1 SGHAT, CDR2 FQNNGV.

The chain carries TRBV20-1 and TRBJ2-7; D is unclear. The DNA matches TRBJ2-1 better at its end, which makes the J call doubtful. This CDR3 region has 12 residues. CDR1 is DFQATT and CDR2 is SNEGSKA in the germline V gene (reference sequence). The CDR3 DNA reads as TGCAGTGCTAGAGGGGATGAGAATGAGCAGTTCTTC. Its protein product is CSARGDENEQFF.